Below, 5 T cell receptor beta chains from the same sample are listed, as sequenced in a study of blood T cell repertoires in COVID-19. The assay was immunoSEQ multiplex PCR, and TCRdb's table has in-frame clones only and misses some. This repertoire shows over 45,000 clones, roughly nine tenths found once; its top ten account for approximately 4.9%. Input material: peripheral blood. The source of these receptors is an older man with acute or convalescent COVID-19.

The chain links TRBV28 to TRBJ2-4; tentative D call: TRBD1 (5 bases). The CDR3 loop spans 18 amino acids. The V end lost 4 bases, the J end lost 0 bases, and 19 bases lay between the germline ends. In germline, CDR1 is MDHEN, CDR2 SYDVKM. CDR3 sequence: CASSYNPRQYIAKNIQYF. In nucleotides, the CDR3 is TGTGCCAGCAGTTACAACCCTCGACAGTATATAGCCAAAAACATTCAGTACTTC.

This clone has only a few counts. CDR3 in amino acids: CASSQDRPTYEQYF. In DNA form, the CDR3 reads TGTGCCAGCAGCCAAGACAGGCCTACCTACGAGCAGTACTTC. The rearrangement links TRBV4-2 to TRBJ2-7; no clear D gene. The germline V gene has CDR1 LGHNA and CDR2 YNFKEQ. V lost 0 bases and J lost 2, with 8 bases in between. The CDR3 loop spans 14 amino acids.

This clone was seen just once. This chain links TRBV6-6 with TRBJ2-1; D gene uncertain. This CDR3 contains 11 residues. Per the germline V gene, CDR1 is MNHNY and CDR2 is SVGAGI (reference sequence). Trimming took off 6 bases at V and 6 bases at J, with 6 bases between the two ends. The CDR3 DNA sequence: TGTGCCAGCAGCCTTCTCAATGAGCAGTTCTTC. Its translation is CASSLLNEQFF.

The chain combines TRBV6-5 with TRBJ1-2, with D possibly TRBD1 on 6 matching bases. Germline-derived CDR1 and CDR2 are MNHEY and SVGAGI. V gave up 8 bases and J gave up 0 bases, with 13 bases separating them. The length of the CDR3 is 14 residues. The CDR3 here is CASVVQGSNYGYTF. The CDR3 region has the DNA TGTGCCAGCGTAGTACAGGGATCTAACTATGGCTACACCTTC.

This chain uses TRBV7-9 with TRBJ2-3, with unresolved D. V lost 1 base to trimming and J lost 14 bases, with 19 bases between them. The CDR3 extends over 14 amino acids. CDR1 and CDR2 from the germline V gene are SEHNR and FQNEAQ (reference sequence). DNA of the CDR3: TGTGCCAGCAGCTTAGGATCGACTGGCCAAGGTCGGTATTTT. Encoded protein: CASSLGSTGQGRYF.